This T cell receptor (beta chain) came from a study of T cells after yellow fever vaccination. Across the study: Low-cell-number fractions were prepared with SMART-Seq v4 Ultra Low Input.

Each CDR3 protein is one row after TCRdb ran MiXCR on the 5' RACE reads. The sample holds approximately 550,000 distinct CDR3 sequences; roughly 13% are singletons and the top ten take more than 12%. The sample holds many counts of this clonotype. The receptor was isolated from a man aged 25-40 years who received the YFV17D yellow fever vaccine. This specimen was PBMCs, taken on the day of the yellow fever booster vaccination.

The DNA for the CDR3 is TGTGCCAGCACCCGCACAGATACGCAGTATTTT. Protein: CASTRTDTQYF. This chain connects TRBV12-3 or TRBV12-4 to TRBJ2-3; D remains ambiguous. V lost 7 bases and J 1 base, leaving 3 bases between the germline ends. The CDR3 is 11 amino acids.